Below are 25 T cell receptor beta chains sequenced from a single sample in a study of blood T cell repertoires in COVID-19. Assay used: immunoSEQ multiplex PCR; TCRdb lists only in-frame clones, some missing. Among over 150,000 clones, 87% were seen once, and the ten largest hold 0.7% to 0.9%. Material: peripheral blood. The receptor source for this set is a woman aged 18-29 years who had recovered from COVID-19.

In DNA form, the CDR3 reads TGTGCCAGCAGTTTTCGACAGGGCCCTGAAGCTTTCTTT. The encoded protein is CASSFRQGPEAFF. The rearrangement joins TRBV27 to TRBJ1-1; 7 bases agree with TRBD1. The CDR3 sequence is 13 residues long. The V gene end was trimmed by 3 bases and the J gene end by 6 bases; junction bases not matched to a gene: 4. CDR1 MNHEY and CDR2 SMNVEV come from the germline V gene (reference sequence).

This sequence joins TRBV19 and TRBJ2-1, with 11 bases that match TRBD2. Germline CDR1 reads LNHDA; CDR2 reads SQIVND (reference sequence). This CDR3 is built from 16 residues. J lost 5 bases, V lost 0 bases, and 3 bases had no gene match. CDR3 DNA: TGTGCCAGTAGTATAGAGGGACTAGCGGCCCACAATGAGCAGTTCTTC. This translates into CASSIEGLAAHNEQFF.

The J gene is TRBJ2-3, the V gene TRBV5-4; a possible D gene is TRBD1 (6 bases). This CDR3 region has 15 residues. V was trimmed by 0 bases and J by 2 bases, leaving 10 bases between them. Germline values: CDR1 SGHNT, CDR2 YYREEE (reference sequence). DNA for the CDR3: TGTGCCAGCAGCTTGGGGACAGATGACACAGATACGCAGTATTTT. Protein: CASSLGTDDTDTQYF.

This sequence joins TRBV5-1 and TRBJ2-4; no clear D gene. Germline assignment: CDR1 SGHRS and CDR2 YFSETQ. This CDR3 is built from 13 residues. Trimming left V 5 bases short and J 3 bases short, with 9 bases between. CDR3 sequence reads: CASSSRSKNIQYF. The CDR3 DNA is TGCGCCAGCAGTAGCCGTAGCAAAAACATTCAGTACTTC.

J is TRBJ1-1 and V is TRBV29-1; TRBD1 agrees at 9 bases. V trimming: 6 bases; J trimming: 1 base; junction bases outside the gene matches: 0. The germline V gene has CDR1 SQVTM and CDR2 ANQGSEA. The length of the CDR3 is 12 residues. The CDR3: CSVDRGNTEAFF. The CDR3 DNA reads as TGCAGCGTGGACAGGGGGAACACTGAAGCTTTCTTT.

The chain carries TRBV6-2 or TRBV6-3 and TRBJ1-5; TRBD1 matches at 9 bases. With 5 bases clipped from V and 6 bases from J, the junction kept 8 bases outside the gene matches. Germline loops: CDR1 MNHEY, CDR2 SVGEGT. The CDR3 spans 15 residues. The CDR3 is CASSPRPGQGQPQHF. The CDR3 bases are TGTGCCAGCAGTCCCCGACCGGGACAGGGTCAGCCCCAGCATTTT.

With respect to this clone: Other DNA sequences within the sample encode an identical CDR3. The chain couples TRBV7-9 to TRBJ2-5; D is undetermined. V was clipped by 4 bases and J by 5 bases, with 5 bases between them. Germline V gene sequence: CDR1 SEHNR, CDR2 FQNEAQ (reference sequence). The length of the CDR3 is 11 residues. CDR3 sequence reads: CASSSGETQYF. As DNA, the CDR3 is TGTGCCAGCAGCTCCGGGGAGACCCAGTACTTC. The whole variable domain, filled in from reference TRBV7-9 and TRBJ2-5, reads DTGVSQNPRHKITKRGQNVTFRCDPISEHNRLYWYRQTLGQGPEFLTYFQNEAQLEKSRLLSDRFSAERPKGSFSTLEIQRTEQGDSAMYLCASSSGETQYFGPGTRLLVL.

This chain links TRBV9 with TRBJ2-4; 7 positions agree with TRBD1. Germline CDR1 reads SGDLS; CDR2 reads YYNGEE. Trimming cost V 6 bases and J 0 bases; bases outside gene matches: 6. The CDR3 is 15 residues long. The CDR3 DNA reads as TGTGCCAGCACCCCAGGGGGAGCAGCCAAAAACATTCAGTACTTC. This gives the protein CASTPGGAAKNIQYF.

The gene calls are TRBV19 and TRBJ1-5; D gene unclear. The V end was cut by 9 bases, the J end by 1 base, with 13 bases between. The CDR3 sequence is 14 residues long. Germline CDR1 and CDR2: LNHDA and SQIVND (reference sequence). The CDR3 bases are TGTGCCAGCGGGGTCAAAAGGAGCAATCAGCCCCAGCATTTT. It translates to CASGVKRSNQPQHF.

The chain carries TRBV3-1 (or the pseudogene TRBV3-2) and TRBJ1-3, with TRBD1 matching over 7 bases. Unmatched junction bases numbered 11, after V lost 3 bases and J lost 3 bases. Germline V lookup: CDR1 LGHDT, CDR2 YNNKEL (reference sequence). The CDR3 contains 17 residues. For the CDR3, the DNA is TGTGCCAGCAGCCAGGACAGGAAAGGGTTCTTTGGAAACACCATATATTTT. It encodes CASSQDRKGFFGNTIYF.

The rearrangement joins TRBV19 to TRBJ1-3, with D tentatively TRBD1 (6 bases). The CDR3 has 14 residues. The V end was cut by 6 bases, the J end by 0 bases, with 9 bases between. Germline V gives CDR1 LNHDA, CDR2 SQIVND (reference sequence). The CDR3 sequence is CASRQQGSGNTIYF. In nucleotides, the CDR3 is TGTGCCAGTAGACAACAGGGCTCTGGAAACACCATATATTTT.

The DNA for the CDR3 is TGCGCCAGCAGCCAAGAGTCGGCGGAACTCCAAGAGACCCAGTACTTC. Amino acids: CASSQESAELQETQYF. This chain connects TRBV4-3 to TRBJ2-5, with no clear D. The CDR3 spans 16 residues. Germline CDR1 LGHNA, CDR2 YSLEER. V lost 0 bases, J lost 1 base, and 12 bases lay in between.

The CDR3 DNA is TGTGCCAGCAGTTACGCGGGGAACAACTATGGCTACACCTTC. Amino acids: CASSYAGNNYGYTF. The chain carries TRBV6-5 and TRBJ1-2; D is ambiguous. The CDR3 contains 14 residues. Trimming removed 2 bases from V and 2 bases from J, with 9 bases in between. Germline CDR1 MNHEY, CDR2 SVGAGI.

The chain recombines TRBV5-8 with TRBJ1-1; 8 bases match TRBD1. Germline assignment: CDR1 SGHTS and CDR2 YDEGEE. The CDR3 is 15 amino acids. Unmatched junction bases numbered 11, after V lost 4 bases and J lost 6 bases. The CDR3 loop is CASSRTGQGGAEAFF. CDR3 nucleotide sequence: TGTGCCAGCAGCAGGACAGGACAGGGCGGCGCTGAAGCTTTCTTT.

The rearrangement links TRBV6-5 to TRBJ1-2; possible D gene TRBD1, 5 bases. Trimming removed 6 bases from V and 5 bases from J, with 13 bases in between. CDR3 length equals 13 residues. The germline V gene has CDR1 MNHEY and CDR2 SVGAGI. CDR3 loop: CASSDRFGYGYTF. CDR3 DNA sequence: TGTGCCAGCAGCGACAGATTTGGGTATGGCTACACCTTC.

The rearrangement uses TRBV27 and TRBJ2-5; 9 bases align to TRBD1. V was clipped by 1 base and J by 1 base; unmatched bases: 10. The germline gives CDR1 MNHEY, CDR2 SMNVEV (reference sequence). The CDR3 spans 18 residues. CDR3 DNA sequence: TGTGCCAGCAGTTTATTAAGGGGCGGGACAGGGTTCCAAGAGACCCAGTACTTC. Amino acid sequence: CASSLLRGGTGFQETQYF.

V gene TRBV7-2 combines with J gene TRBJ2-3, with D possibly matching TRBD2 (5 bases). Germline values: CDR1 SGHTA, CDR2 FQGNSA. V lost 11 bases to trimming and J lost 1 base, with 19 bases between them. This CDR3 spans 15 amino acids. CDR3 nucleotide sequence: TGTGCCGGGAGAACGGCCCCTTCGGGCACAGATACGCAGTATTTT. The encoded protein is CAGRTAPSGTDTQYF.

V usage is TRBV5-1 and J usage is TRBJ2-3; D is possibly TRBD1 (6 bases). The V end lost 2 bases, the J end lost 1 base, and 11 bases lay between the germline ends. The CDR3 runs 15 residues. Germline CDR1 is SGHRS and CDR2 is YFSETQ. CDR3 sequence (DNA): TGCGCCAGCAGCTTTACAGGGATTGGCACAGATACGCAGTATTTT. It specifies CASSFTGIGTDTQYF.

The chain carries TRBV9 and TRBJ1-2; weak D call: TRBD1 (6 bases). V shed 6 bases and J shed 1 base, with 10 bases lying between them. Germline lookup yields CDR1 SGDLS and CDR2 YYNGEE. The CDR3 contains 13 residues. CDR3: CASTRGNNYGYTF. The CDR3 coding sequence is TGTGCCAGCACCAGGGGCAATAACTATGGCTACACCTTC.

The rearrangement joins TRBV20-1 to TRBJ2-1, with 9 positions matching TRBD2. Germline trimming cut 3 bases from V and 4 bases from J; bases unmatched to any gene: 7. The CDR3 is made up of 15 amino acids. Per germline, CDR1 DFQATT and CDR2 SNEGSKA (reference sequence). DNA for the CDR3: TGCAGTGCTAGTCAGCGGGGGGCCAAATACAATGAGCAGTTCTTC. Its translation: CSASQRGAKYNEQFF.

This chain uses TRBV4-3 with TRBJ2-1; possible D gene TRBD2, 5 bases. V was shortened by 0 bases and J by 1 base, with 7 bases between the two germline ends. Germline loops: CDR1 LGHNA, CDR2 YSLEER. This CDR3 comprises 15 residues. In DNA, the CDR3 is TGCGCCAGCAGCCAAGAGCGGGTGTCCTACAATGAGCAGTTCTTC. Amino acids: CASSQERVSYNEQFF.

This rearrangement joins TRBV10-3 to TRBJ1-5; TRBD1 agrees at 8 bases. Per germline, CDR1 ENHRY and CDR2 SYGVKD. CDR3 length: 16 amino acids. J was trimmed by 6 bases and V by 4 bases; bases with no gene match: 11. CDR3 protein: CAISVGDRRESQPQHF. DNA of the CDR3: TGTGCCATCAGTGTGGGGGACAGGCGGGAAAGTCAGCCCCAGCATTTT.

This clone was seen a single time. V gene TRBV29-1 combines with J gene TRBJ1-5; D is perhaps TRBD1 (5 bases). V lost 0 bases and J 2 bases, leaving 14 bases between the germline ends. Germline CDR1 reads SQVTM; CDR2 reads ANQGSEA. The CDR3 is 16 residues long. CDR3 sequence: CSVEDLSGRRNQPQHF. DNA for the CDR3: TGCAGCGTTGAAGATCTCTCAGGGCGGCGCAATCAGCCCCAGCATTTT.

The V and J genes are TRBV3-1 (or the pseudogene TRBV3-2) and TRBJ1-2, with 7 bases fitting TRBD1. Per the germline V gene, CDR1 is LGHDT and CDR2 is YNNKEL (reference sequence). The junction had 3 bases not matched to a gene; V was cut back by 2 bases and J by 6 bases. This CDR3 contains 13 residues. CDR3 protein: CASSQTGTDGYTF. The CDR3 coding sequence is TGTGCCAGCAGCCAAACCGGGACAGATGGCTACACCTTC.

The CDR3 region has the DNA TGTGCCAGCAGCCCGACAGGGAACTATGGCTACACCTTC. It codes for CASSPTGNYGYTF. The rearrangement uses TRBV11-2 and TRBJ1-2, with 7 bases lining up with TRBD1. Trimming cost V 5 bases and J 2 bases; bases outside gene matches: 2. The CDR3 runs 13 residues. Germline CDR1 and CDR2: SGHAT and FQNNGV.